What follows are 32 T cell receptor beta chains derived from one specimen sequenced in a study of blood T cell repertoires in COVID-19. Profiling relied on immunoSEQ multiplex PCR, and the TCRdb table lists in-frame clones only, not all of them. The table records some 700,000 clones, 90% of them present only once. Sequencing used peripheral blood. All receptors come from a young woman with acute or convalescent COVID-19.

The CDR3 sequence is CASSLAPSGAPNTGELFF. CDR3 in DNA: TGCGCCAGCAGCTTGGCTCCTAGCGGGGCTCCGAACACCGGGGAGCTGTTTTTT. The rearrangement uses TRBV5-1 and TRBJ2-2; 9 nucleotides line up with TRBD2. CDR1 and CDR2 (germline): SGHRS, YFSETQ. The CDR3 has 18 amino acids. The ends lost 0 bases at V and 0 bases at J; junction bases unmatched: 6.

The genes are TRBV27 and TRBJ1-4, with 7 nucleotides matching TRBD1. Trimming took 11 bases from V and 8 from J; bases not matched to a gene: 17. The V gene's germline CDR1 is MNHEY and CDR2 SMNVEV (reference sequence). The CDR3 contains 15 residues. CDR3 protein: CAAGPVQGLVEKLFF. The CDR3, as DNA: TGTGCCGCTGGCCCCGTACAGGGGCTTGTCGAAAAACTGTTTTTT.

This chain links TRBV15 with TRBJ2-7; 9 bases map to TRBD2. Trimming at V came to 0 bases and at J to 7 bases, leaving 7 bases not matched to a gene. In germline, CDR1 is LNHNV, CDR2 YYDKDF (reference sequence). The CDR3 extends over 15 amino acids. Written as DNA, the CDR3 is TGTGCCACCAGCAGAGATCGGGCGGGGGGGTTAGAGCAGTACTTC. Translated: CATSRDRAGGLEQYF.

This sequence joins TRBV6-5 and TRBJ1-3; the D gene is possibly TRBD1 (5 bases). Deletions cut 3 bases from V and 0 bases from J, with 12 bases between. The CDR3 is 16 amino acids. Germline CDR1 is MNHEY and CDR2 is SVGAGI. The CDR3 reads CASSYFTGSSGNTIYF. The CDR3 nucleotides read TGTGCCAGCAGTTATTTCACAGGCAGCTCTGGAAACACCATATATTTT.

V and J are TRBV24-1 and TRBJ1-1, with 10 nucleotides matching TRBD1. Germline CDR1 KGHDR, CDR2 SFDVKD. This CDR3 spans 13 amino acids. V trimming: 4 bases; J trimming: 7 bases; junction bases outside the gene matches: 2. The CDR3 bases are TGTGCCACCAGTGAGGGACAGGGGCGTGAAGCTTTCTTT. Translation: CATSEGQGREAFF.

This clone was seen once. This sequence joins TRBV9 and TRBJ1-2; 9 bases fit TRBD1. Germline-derived CDR1 and CDR2 are SGDLS and YYNGEE. Trimming at V came to 2 bases and at J to 4 bases, leaving 6 bases not matched to a gene. This CDR3 is 15 amino acids long. Here the CDR3 reads CASSVPGQGTYGYTF. The CDR3 region has the DNA TGTGCCAGCAGCGTTCCGGGACAGGGAACCTATGGCTACACCTTC.

The CDR3 is CATSREQGNGELFF. The CDR3 coding sequence is TGTGCCACCAGCAGAGAACAGGGTAACGGGGAGCTGTTTTTT. This chain uses TRBV15 with TRBJ2-2; D may be TRBD1 (6 bases). Germline V lookup: CDR1 LNHNV, CDR2 YYDKDF (reference sequence). V dropped 0 bases and J dropped 7 bases, with 9 bases sitting between them. This CDR3 is 14 amino acids long.

In this sample, this clone turned up a few times. One end of the junction is discordant with germline, which a read error may explain. The chain carries TRBV4-1 and TRBJ1-2; D is possibly TRBD1 (6 bases). The CDR3 has 17 residues. Germline V lookup: CDR1 MGHRA, CDR2 YSYEKL. CDR3 sequence (DNA): TGCGCCAGCAGTCAAGATTGGGGGCACAGAGCTAACTATGGCTACACCTTC. Amino acid sequence: CASSQDWGHRANYGYTF.

This chain connects TRBV2 to TRBJ1-1, with 10 bases lining up with TRBD1. Per the germline V gene, CDR1 is SNHLY and CDR2 is FYNNEI. This CDR3 comprises 15 residues. J lost 2 bases, V lost 4 bases, and 4 bases had no gene match. CDR3 amino acids: CASSGLTGGNTEAFF. CDR3 in DNA: TGTGCCAGCAGTGGCCTGACAGGGGGCAACACTGAAGCTTTCTTT.

The chain carries TRBV6-5 and TRBJ1-1; D is unclear. Trimming cost V 4 bases and J 1 base, with 16 bases left between them. The CDR3 sequence is 16 residues long. The V gene's germline CDR1 is MNHEY and CDR2 SVGAGI. This CDR3 reads CASSLQPPLQNTEAFF. The CDR3 nucleotides are TGTGCCAGCAGTTTACAGCCGCCCCTCCAGAACACTGAAGCTTTCTTT.

The V gene is TRBV13, the J gene TRBJ2-7; D gene ambiguous. Germline V gene data show CDR1 as PRHDT and CDR2 as FYEKMQ (reference sequence). The CDR3 length is 11 residues. The germline V and J ends were trimmed by 5 bases and 5 bases, with 7 bases remaining between them. The CDR3 bases are TGTGCCAGCAGCCCCCGGGACGAGCAGTACTTC. Protein product: CASSPRDEQYF.

V is TRBV4-1 and J is TRBJ1-4; D call uncertain. The CDR3 has 15 amino acids. Per the germline V gene, CDR1 is MGHRA and CDR2 is YSYEKL. Trimming cost V 7 bases and J 0 bases, with 12 bases left between them. This CDR3 reads CASKSGGATNEKLFF. The CDR3 DNA reads TGCGCCAGCAAAAGTGGCGGCGCAACTAATGAAAAACTGTTTTTT.

The rearrangement links TRBV7-4 to TRBJ2-7; D may be TRBD1 (6 bases). CDR3 length: 16 residues. CDR1 is SGHVT and CDR2 is SQSDAQ in the germline V gene. Between the trimmed V and J ends, which lost 3 bases and 5 bases, there was a span of 20 bases. The CDR3 is CASSLSRGRSAHEQYF. The CDR3 DNA sequence: TGTGCCAGCAGCTTGTCCAGGGGTCGGTCTGCCCACGAGCAGTACTTC.

The J gene is TRBJ1-6, the V gene TRBV6-2 or TRBV6-3; D perhaps matches TRBD1 (6 bases). CDR1 and CDR2 (germline): MNHEY, SVGEGT. This CDR3 region has 16 residues. V shed 4 bases and J shed 7 bases, with 17 bases lying between them. The CDR3 DNA is TGTGCCAGCAGTTCTCGGAAAACAGGGTCGAATTCACCCCTCCACTTT. The encoded protein is CASSSRKTGSNSPLHF.

This chain links TRBV7-2 with TRBJ1-2; tentative D call: TRBD1 (5 bases). The CDR3 length is 13 residues. Trimming took off 6 bases at V and 4 bases at J, with 12 bases between the two ends. Germline assignment: CDR1 SGHTA and CDR2 FQGNSA. CDR3: CASRYGRVYGYTF. In DNA, the CDR3 is TGTGCCAGCAGATATGGCAGGGTCTATGGCTACACCTTC.

The chain links TRBV7-2 to TRBJ1-5, with D tentatively TRBD1 (5 bases). The CDR3 has 15 amino acids. CDR1 SGHTA and CDR2 FQGNSA come from the germline V gene. V shed 4 bases and J shed 3 bases, with 13 bases lying between them. This CDR3 is CASSSLGPLNQPQHF. The CDR3 region has the DNA TGTGCCAGCAGCTCTTTGGGGCCCCTCAATCAGCCCCAGCATTTT.

This rearrangement joins TRBV18 to TRBJ1-3; D unresolved. Germline loops: CDR1 KGHSH, CDR2 LQKENI. CDR3 length: 16 residues. Trimming removed 4 bases from V and 0 bases from J, with 13 bases in between. As DNA, the CDR3 is TGTGCCAGCTCACGTGGAGCGGGTTACTCTGGAAACACCATATATTTT. Translated, it gives CASSRGAGYSGNTIYF.

The rearrangement joins TRBV7-9 to TRBJ1-1; no clear D. Trimming removed 7 bases from V and 0 bases from J, with 15 bases in between. This CDR3 has 15 amino acids. CDR1 is SEHNR, CDR2 FQNEAQ, per germline (reference sequence). Here the CDR3 reads CASISRKKLNTEAFF. For the CDR3, the DNA is TGTGCCAGCATTAGTAGAAAAAAACTGAACACTGAAGCTTTCTTT.

The rearrangement uses TRBV29-1 and TRBJ1-4, with no clear D. V shed 4 bases and J shed 7 bases, with 13 bases lying between them. The CDR3 spans 13 residues. CDR1 is SQVTM and CDR2 is ANQGSEA in the germline V gene. CDR3 DNA: TGCAGCGTTGTCTCGGGGAACACTGAAAAACTGTTTTTT. Protein: CSVVSGNTEKLFF.

The V gene is TRBV11-2, the J gene TRBJ1-6, with a weak D call TRBD1 (5 bases). The CDR3 is made up of 17 amino acids. The germline V gene encodes CDR1 SGHAT and CDR2 FQNNGV. The V end lost 6 bases, the J end lost 7 bases, and 22 bases lay between the germline ends. The CDR3 DNA follows: TGTGCCAGCAGAACCTACAGGAAACCCGGAACGAATTCACCCCTCCACTTT. Its protein product is CASRTYRKPGTNSPLHF. Full variable domain (remainder filled in from reference TRBV11-2 and TRBJ1-6): EAGVAQSPRYKIIEKRQSVAFWCNPISGHATLYWYQQILGQGPKLLIQFQNNGVVDDSQLPKDRFSAERLKGVDSTLKIQPAKLEDSAVYLCASRTYRKPGTNSPLHFGNGTRLTVT.

This chain uses TRBV30 with TRBJ1-4; D remains unclear. The CDR3 is made up of 13 amino acids. Germline loops: CDR1 GTSNPN, CDR2 SVGIG (reference sequence). V shed 0 bases and J shed 5 bases, with 7 bases lying between them. In DNA form, the CDR3 reads TGTGCCTGGAGTGTGAAGACAAATGAAAAACTGTTTTTT. Translated: CAWSVKTNEKLFF.

This rearrangement joins TRBV18 to TRBJ1-2, with D tentatively TRBD1 (6 bases). The CDR3 has 17 amino acids. CDR1 is KGHSH and CDR2 is LQKENI in the germline V gene. Trimming stripped 3 bases from V and 2 bases from J, with 19 bases between. The CDR3 sequence: CASSPEFIRDINYGYTF. The CDR3 bases are TGTGCCAGCTCACCGGAGTTTATACGGGACATAAACTATGGCTACACCTTC.

The genes are TRBV13 and TRBJ1-1; the D gene is possibly TRBD1 (5 bases). This CDR3 comprises 15 residues. The V and J ends lost 0 bases and 3 bases respectively, with 11 bases between them. Germline V gene sequence: CDR1 PRHDT, CDR2 FYEKMQ (reference sequence). The CDR3 is CASSLGRTHYTEAFF. As DNA, the CDR3 is TGTGCCAGCAGCTTAGGAAGGACACACTACACTGAAGCTTTCTTT.

CDR3: CASSQKQGTYYGYTF. The CDR3 DNA reads TGTGCCAGCAGCCAGAAACAGGGGACTTACTATGGCTACACCTTC. V gene TRBV14 combines with J gene TRBJ1-2; 7 bases agree with TRBD1. The CDR3 consists of 15 residues. Per the germline V gene, CDR1 is SGHDN and CDR2 is FVKESK. Trimming at V came to 3 bases and at J to 3 bases, leaving 7 bases not matched to a gene.

This sequence joins TRBV4-3 and TRBJ2-1; 7 positions match TRBD2. CDR1 and CDR2 (germline): LGHNA, YSLEER. The CDR3 extends over 15 amino acids. With 0 bases clipped from V and 4 bases from J, the junction kept 3 bases outside the gene matches. CDR3 nucleotides: TGCGCCAGCAGCCAAGAAATGCGGGGGTACAATGAGCAGTTCTTC. This encodes CASSQEMRGYNEQFF.

V gene TRBV29-1 combines with J gene TRBJ1-1; TRBD1 matches at 7 bases. The CDR3 sequence is 13 residues long. Per germline, CDR1 SQVTM and CDR2 ANQGSEA. V was clipped by 7 bases and J by 3 bases; unmatched bases: 8. The CDR3: CSGRMGQYTEAFF. The DNA of the CDR3 is TGCAGCGGGAGGATGGGACAGTACACTGAAGCTTTCTTT.

V usage is TRBV6-2 or TRBV6-3 and J usage is TRBJ1-2, with D possibly matching TRBD1 (6 bases). Germline CDR1 MNHEY, CDR2 SVGEGT. This CDR3 contains 15 residues. V lost 0 bases and J 4 bases, leaving 12 bases between the germline ends. The CDR3 reads CASSYSQGTLYGYTF. In nucleotides, the CDR3 is TGTGCCAGCAGTTACTCGCAGGGGACCCTCTATGGCTACACCTTC.

V and J are TRBV7-6 and TRBJ2-1, with 12 nucleotides matching TRBD2. Germline CDR1 SGHVS, CDR2 FNYEAQ. CDR3 length: 18 residues. J lost 4 bases, V lost 5 bases, and 12 bases had no gene match. DNA for the CDR3: TGTGCCAGCAGCCCGGGTTCTAGCGGGGGGGGACCTTACAATGAGCAGTTCTTC. Encoded protein: CASSPGSSGGGPYNEQFF.

The J gene is TRBJ1-6, the V gene TRBV6-6; TRBD1 matches 10 bases. The CDR3 length is 15 residues. V lost 7 bases and J lost 9; bases outside the gene matches: 9. The germline gives CDR1 MNHNY, CDR2 SVGAGI (reference sequence). CDR3 amino acids: CASNTPGQGFSPLHF. For the CDR3, the DNA is TGTGCCAGCAACACACCGGGACAGGGGTTTTCACCCCTCCACTTT.

The V and J genes are TRBV15 and TRBJ1-1; no firm D call. Germline V lookup: CDR1 LNHNV, CDR2 YYDKDF (reference sequence). The CDR3 covers 10 residues. Trimming shortened V by 5 bases and J by 10 bases, and 8 bases separated the two germline ends. In DNA form, the CDR3 reads TGTGCCACCAGCGGTGAAGCAGCTTTCTTT. It yields the protein CATSGEAAFF.

This clone came up once. This chain joins TRBV11-2 and TRBJ1-2, with D possibly matching TRBD1 (6 bases). V was cut by 1 base and J by 4 bases, with 10 bases left in between. The CDR3 has 14 residues. Per germline, CDR1 SGHAT and CDR2 FQNNGV. The CDR3 nucleotides are TGTGCCAGCAGCTTAGCCAGACAGGTCTATGGCTACACCTTC. Translated, it gives CASSLARQVYGYTF. Supplemented by reference TRBV11-2 and TRBJ1-2, the full variable domain reads EAGVAQSPRYKIIEKRQSVAFWCNPISGHATLYWYQQILGQGPKLLIQFQNNGVVDDSQLPKDRFSAERLKGVDSTLKIQPAKLEDSAVYLCASSLARQVYGYTFGSGTRLTVV.

The chain is built from TRBV6-6 and TRBJ1-2, with 7 bases that match TRBD1. Per the germline V gene, CDR1 is MNHNY and CDR2 is SVGAGI (reference sequence). V lost 2 bases, J lost 6 bases, and 9 bases stayed unmatched. The CDR3 has 15 residues. As DNA, the CDR3 is TGTGCCAGCAGTTACGTGATGACAGGGTTCGATGGCTACACCTTC. This codes for CASSYVMTGFDGYTF.